These 8 T cell receptor beta chains share one sample of origin, sequenced in a study of breast tumors, draining lymph nodes, adjacent tissues. Samples came from axillary lymph nodes draining the breast cancer. TCRdb ran MiXCR on the multiplex PCR reads and lists one entry per CDR3 protein. This sample has fewer than 140,000 distinct CDR3 sequences, with about 29% found just once. The sequenced sample consisted of axillary lymph node tissue. The receptors come from a female donor with breast cancer. Some clones in this sample may be carry-over from other donors' samples.

Many counts were recorded for this clonotype. The V and J genes are TRBV24-1 and TRBJ2-7, with TRBD2 matching over 9 bases. V shed 1 base and J 2 bases; nucleotides not matched to a gene: 8. Germline V gives CDR1 KGHDR, CDR2 SFDVKD. The CDR3 spans 17 residues. CDR3 bases: TGTGCCACCAGTGATTTAAGCGGGGGGAATCTGCCCTACGAGCAGTACTTC. This encodes CATSDLSGGNLPYEQYF.

This clonotype was picked up many times. The rearrangement uses TRBV20-1 and TRBJ1-5; 8 bases line up with TRBD1. J lost 5 bases, V lost 3 bases, and 9 bases had no gene match. CDR3 length: 15 residues. The V gene's germline CDR1 is DFQATT and CDR2 SNEGSKA (reference sequence). Here the CDR3 DNA reads TGCAGTGCTAGGAAGACAGGGGCAAGGGATCAGCCCCAGCATTTT. Its protein product is CSARKTGARDQPQHF.

In its sample, this clonotype was seen many times. The V gene is TRBV3-1, the J gene TRBJ2-3, with a possible D match to TRBD2 (5 bases). The CDR3 is 13 amino acids. The germline V gene has CDR1 LGHDT and CDR2 YNNKEL (reference sequence). Between the trimmed V and J ends, which lost 1 base and 7 bases, there was a span of 9 bases. The CDR3, as DNA: TGTGCCAGCAGCCAAGTACTAGGGAATACGCAGTATTTT. As protein: CASSQVLGNTQYF.

Points on this clonotype: A much larger clone lies one base from this, so it may be a read error. V usage is TRBV6-4 and J usage is TRBJ1-5; 7 nucleotides line up with TRBD1. Germline values: CDR1 MRHNA, CDR2 SNTAGT. This CDR3 has 15 amino acids. V was clipped by 9 bases and J by 2 bases; unmatched bases: 10. The CDR3 spells CARDRDRHRNQPQHF. The CDR3 coding sequence is TGTGCCAGGGACCGGGACAGACACCGCAATCAGCCCCAGCATTTT.

The chain couples TRBV7-3 to TRBJ2-5, with 9 positions matching TRBD2. Germline CDR1 SGHTA, CDR2 FQGTGA. The CDR3 contains 15 residues. V shed 4 bases, J shed 3 bases, and the junction held 6 bases outside the gene matches. CDR3 amino acids: CASSSRSSGKETQYF. CDR3 coding DNA: TGTGCCAGCAGCTCACGTTCTAGCGGGAAAGAGACCCAGTACTTC.

This clonotype was counted at least ten times. The chain employs TRBV2 and TRBJ1-3; a weak D match, TRBD1 (5 bases). This CDR3 spans 14 amino acids. V lost 6 bases and J lost 2, with 11 bases in between. CDR1 and CDR2 (germline): SNHLY, FYNNEI. CDR3 sequence (DNA): TGTGCCAGCAGACCGGGGCTGACTGGAAACACCATATATTTT. This sequence encodes CASRPGLTGNTIYF.

In the case of this clonotype: This likely comes from a read error, as the CDR3 has no conserved phenylalanine or tryptophan at its end. The limits of the CDR3 on the DNA are not certain, so only TCRdb's listed CDR3 is given. The chain is built from TRBV7-9 and TRBJ2-1; the table names TRBD1, a call not compared with the DNA. The CDR3 length is 14 residues, termini included. Germline V lookup: CDR1 SEHNR, CDR2 FQNEAQ (reference sequence). CDR3 region: CASSDQGALDEQLL.

This clonotype was observed many times. A much more abundant neighbour one base away suggests this may be a read error. V gene TRBV6-1 combines with J gene TRBJ2-7, with D uncertain. V shed 5 bases and J shed 0 bases, with 8 bases lying between them. This CDR3 comprises 13 residues. CDR1 and CDR2 from the germline V gene are MNHNS and SASEGT. This chain's CDR3 is CASSQDFSYEQYF. CDR3 in DNA: TGTGCCAGCAGTCAAGACTTCTCCTACGAGCAGTACTTC.